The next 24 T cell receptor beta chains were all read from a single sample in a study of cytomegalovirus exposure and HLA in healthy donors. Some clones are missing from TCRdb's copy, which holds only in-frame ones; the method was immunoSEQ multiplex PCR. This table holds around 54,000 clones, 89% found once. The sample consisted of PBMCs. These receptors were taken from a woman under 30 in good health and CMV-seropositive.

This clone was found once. DNA of the CDR3: TGTGCCAGCAGTGAAGTACTAGCGGGGGGGACGAGCACAGATACGCAGTATTTT. Encoded protein: CASSEVLAGGTSTDTQYF. The J gene is TRBJ2-3, the V gene TRBV6-1; 13 bases match TRBD2. The CDR3 loop spans 18 amino acids. Germline CDR1 MNHNS, CDR2 SASEGT. Unmatched junction bases numbered 4, after V lost 1 base and J lost 0 bases.

CDR3 loop: CSVEAPLTSGGSYEQYF. The CDR3 DNA follows: TGCAGCGTTGAAGCGCCCCTTACTAGCGGGGGCTCCTACGAGCAGTACTTC. The genes are TRBV29-1 and TRBJ2-7, with 11 positions matching TRBD2. The V gene end was trimmed by 1 base and the J gene end by 0 bases; junction bases not matched to a gene: 8. Germline-derived CDR1 and CDR2 are SQVTM and ANQGSEA. The CDR3 runs 17 residues.

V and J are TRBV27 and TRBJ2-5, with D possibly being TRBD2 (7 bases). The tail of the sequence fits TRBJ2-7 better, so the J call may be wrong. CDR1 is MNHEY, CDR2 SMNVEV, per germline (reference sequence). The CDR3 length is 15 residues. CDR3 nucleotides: TGTGCCAGCAGTTTATTTAGGGGGGGGGCCCACGAGCAGTACTTC. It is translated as CASSLFRGGAHEQYF.

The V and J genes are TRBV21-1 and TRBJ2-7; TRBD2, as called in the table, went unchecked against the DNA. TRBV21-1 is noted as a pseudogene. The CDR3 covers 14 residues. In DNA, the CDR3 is TGTGCCAGCAGCCCGAGACGGGACTGTTACGAGCAGTACTTC. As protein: CASSPRRDCYEQYF.

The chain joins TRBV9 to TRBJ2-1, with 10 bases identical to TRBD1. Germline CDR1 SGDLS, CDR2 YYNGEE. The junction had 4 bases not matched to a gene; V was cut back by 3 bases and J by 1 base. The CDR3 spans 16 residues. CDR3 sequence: CASSGGQGRSYNEQFF. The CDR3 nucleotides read TGTGCCAGCAGCGGGGGACAGGGGCGATCCTACAATGAGCAGTTCTTC.

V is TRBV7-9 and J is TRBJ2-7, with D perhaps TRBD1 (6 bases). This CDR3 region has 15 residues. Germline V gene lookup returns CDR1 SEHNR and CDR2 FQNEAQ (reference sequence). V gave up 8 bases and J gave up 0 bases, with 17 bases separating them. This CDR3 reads CASQGIRGRSYEQYF. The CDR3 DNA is TGTGCCAGCCAGGGGATCCGGGGCCGCTCCTACGAGCAGTACTTC.

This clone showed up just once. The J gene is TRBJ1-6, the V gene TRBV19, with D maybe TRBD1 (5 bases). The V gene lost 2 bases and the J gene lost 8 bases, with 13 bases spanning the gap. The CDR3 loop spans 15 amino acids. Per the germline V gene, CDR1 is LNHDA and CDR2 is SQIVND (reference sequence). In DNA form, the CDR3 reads TGTGCCAGTAGTATACAAGACAGAGAATATTCACCCCTCCACTTT. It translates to CASSIQDREYSPLHF.

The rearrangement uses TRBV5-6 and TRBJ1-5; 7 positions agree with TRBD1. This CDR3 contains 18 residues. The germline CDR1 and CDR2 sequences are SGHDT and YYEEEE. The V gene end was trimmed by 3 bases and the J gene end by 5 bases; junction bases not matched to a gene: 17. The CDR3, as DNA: TGTGCCAGCAGCTCAAGACGCTACAGGGGATTTCGCGATCAGCCCCAGCATTTT. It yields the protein CASSSRRYRGFRDQPQHF.

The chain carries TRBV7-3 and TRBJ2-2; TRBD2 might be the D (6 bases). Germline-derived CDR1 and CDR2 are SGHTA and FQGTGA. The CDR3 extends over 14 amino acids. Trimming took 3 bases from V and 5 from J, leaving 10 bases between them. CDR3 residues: CASSLGGGTGELFF. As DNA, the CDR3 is TGTGCCAGCAGCTTGGGAGGAGGGACCGGGGAGCTGTTTTTT.

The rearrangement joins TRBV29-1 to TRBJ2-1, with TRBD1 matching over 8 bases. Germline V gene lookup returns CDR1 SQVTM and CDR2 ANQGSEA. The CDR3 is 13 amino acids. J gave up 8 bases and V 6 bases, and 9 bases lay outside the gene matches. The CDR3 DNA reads TGCAGCGTACGGACAGGGATGAGCTATGAGCAGTTCTTC. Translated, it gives CSVRTGMSYEQFF.

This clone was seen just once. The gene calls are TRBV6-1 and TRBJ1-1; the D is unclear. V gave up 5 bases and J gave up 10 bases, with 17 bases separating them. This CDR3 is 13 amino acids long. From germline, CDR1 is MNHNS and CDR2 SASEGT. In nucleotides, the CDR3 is TGTGCCAGCAGTTCTCGACAATCGGTAGGAGCTTTCTTT. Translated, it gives CASSSRQSVGAFF.

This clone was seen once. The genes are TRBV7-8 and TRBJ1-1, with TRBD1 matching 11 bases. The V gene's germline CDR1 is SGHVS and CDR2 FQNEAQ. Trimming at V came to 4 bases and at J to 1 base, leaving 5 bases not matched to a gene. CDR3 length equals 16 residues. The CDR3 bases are TGTGCCAGCAGCTCCCGGGACAGGGGGTCGAACACTGAAGCTTTCTTT. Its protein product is CASSSRDRGSNTEAFF.

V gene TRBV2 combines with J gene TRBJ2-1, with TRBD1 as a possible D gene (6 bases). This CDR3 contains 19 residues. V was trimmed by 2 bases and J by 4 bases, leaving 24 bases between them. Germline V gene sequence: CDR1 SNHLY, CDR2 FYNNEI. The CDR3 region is CASSEFRGRQEGTYNEQFF. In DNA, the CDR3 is TGTGCCAGCAGTGAATTTAGGGGAAGACAGGAAGGAACTTACAATGAGCAGTTCTTC.

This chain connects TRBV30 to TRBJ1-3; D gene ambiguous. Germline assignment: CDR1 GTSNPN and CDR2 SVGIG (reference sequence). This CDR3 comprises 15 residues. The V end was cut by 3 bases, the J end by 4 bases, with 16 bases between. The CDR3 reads CAWRLGAGSGNTIYF. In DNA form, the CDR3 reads TGTGCCTGGAGGTTGGGAGCAGGTTCGGGAAACACCATATATTTT.

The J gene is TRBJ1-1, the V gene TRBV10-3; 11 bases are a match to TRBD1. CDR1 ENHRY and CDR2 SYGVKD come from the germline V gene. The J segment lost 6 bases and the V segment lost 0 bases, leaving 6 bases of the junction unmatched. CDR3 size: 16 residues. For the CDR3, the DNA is TGTGCCATCAGTGAGTCGATTGGGACAGGGGGTCCTGAAGCTTTCTTT. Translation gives CAISESIGTGGPEAFF.

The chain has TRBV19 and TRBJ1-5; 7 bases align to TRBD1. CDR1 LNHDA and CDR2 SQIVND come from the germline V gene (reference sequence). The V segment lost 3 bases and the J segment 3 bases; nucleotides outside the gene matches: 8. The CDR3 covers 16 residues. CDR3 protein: CASSIPGDRINQPQHF. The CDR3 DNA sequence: TGTGCCAGTAGTATTCCCGGGGACAGAATCAATCAGCCCCAGCATTTT.

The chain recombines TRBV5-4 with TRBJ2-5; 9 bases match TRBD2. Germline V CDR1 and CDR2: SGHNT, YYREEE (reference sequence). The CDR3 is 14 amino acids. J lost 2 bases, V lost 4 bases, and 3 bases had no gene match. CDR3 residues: CASSPGLAQETQYF. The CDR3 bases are TGTGCCAGCAGCCCCGGACTAGCGCAAGAGACCCAGTACTTC.

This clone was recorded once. In DNA, the CDR3 is TGTGCCAGCAGCTTATCTTCGGGGTCCATCACTGAAGCTTTCTTT. As protein: CASSLSSGSITEAFF. J is TRBJ1-1 and V is TRBV7-3; no firm D call. This CDR3 comprises 15 residues. V lost 2 bases to trimming and J lost 4 bases, with 14 bases between them. Germline assignment: CDR1 SGHTA and CDR2 FQGTGA.

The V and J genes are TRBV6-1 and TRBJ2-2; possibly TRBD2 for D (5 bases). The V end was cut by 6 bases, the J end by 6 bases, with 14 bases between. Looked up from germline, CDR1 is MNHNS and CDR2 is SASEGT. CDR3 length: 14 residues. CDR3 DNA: TGTGCCAGCAGCTACGGGGAAAACGCCGGGGAGCTGTTTTTT. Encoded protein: CASSYGENAGELFF.

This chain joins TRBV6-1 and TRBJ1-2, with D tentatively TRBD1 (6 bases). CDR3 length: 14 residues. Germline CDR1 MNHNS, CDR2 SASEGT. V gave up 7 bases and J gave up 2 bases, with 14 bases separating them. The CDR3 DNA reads TGTGCCAGCACCTCTAGGGGGAGAAACTATGGCTACACCTTC. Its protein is CASTSRGRNYGYTF.

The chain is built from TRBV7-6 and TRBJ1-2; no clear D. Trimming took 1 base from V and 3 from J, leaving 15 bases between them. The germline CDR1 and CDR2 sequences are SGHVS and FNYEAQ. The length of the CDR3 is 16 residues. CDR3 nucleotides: TGTGCCAGCAGCTTAGGTGGACTATCTGGTGACTATGGCTACACCTTC. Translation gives CASSLGGLSGDYGYTF.

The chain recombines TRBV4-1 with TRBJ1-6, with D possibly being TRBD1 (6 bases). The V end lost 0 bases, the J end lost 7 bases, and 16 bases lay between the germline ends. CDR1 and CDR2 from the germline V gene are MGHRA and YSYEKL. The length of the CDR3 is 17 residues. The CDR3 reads CASSQDLGQGRNSPLHF. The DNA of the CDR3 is TGCGCCAGCAGCCAAGATTTAGGGCAGGGGCGGAATTCACCCCTCCACTTT.

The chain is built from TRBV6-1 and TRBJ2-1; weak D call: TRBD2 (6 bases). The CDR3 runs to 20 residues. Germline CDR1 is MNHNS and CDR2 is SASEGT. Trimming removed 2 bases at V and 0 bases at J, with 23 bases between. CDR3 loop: CASSEPTSLGAEGSYNEQFF. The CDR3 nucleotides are TGTGCCAGCAGTGAACCCACCTCCTTGGGAGCGGAGGGCTCCTACAATGAGCAGTTCTTC.

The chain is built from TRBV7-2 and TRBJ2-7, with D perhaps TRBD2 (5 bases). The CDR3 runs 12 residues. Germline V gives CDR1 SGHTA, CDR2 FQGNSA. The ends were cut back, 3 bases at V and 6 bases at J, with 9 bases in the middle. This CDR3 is CASSLTGFEQYF. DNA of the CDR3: TGTGCCAGCAGCTTGACGGGGTTCGAGCAGTACTTC.